This TCR beta chain was sequenced during a study of OX40 agonist ivuxolimab in advanced cancers. CDR3 length: 20 residues. Looked up from germline, CDR1 is SQVTM and CDR2 is ANQGSEA. With 5 bases removed from V and 4 bases from J, the gap between germline ends came to 35 bases. Generated by immunoSEQ multiplex PCR, the TCRdb table keeps only in-frame clones and is missing some. The repertoire holds under 75,000 clones, 80% to 95% seen once, with around 25% in the top ten. The sequence was collected from an adult with an advanced solid tumor such as melanoma, head and neck, liver or kidney cancer. The specimen comprised CD4+ or CD8+ T cells sorted from blood, sampled in a trial of the OX40 agonist ivuxolimab. The chain recombines TRBV29-1 with TRBJ1-1, with D perhaps matching TRBD1 (6 bases). Here the CDR3 DNA reads TGCAGCGTTACGCCTCTAGGCCCCAACAGGGCGACTTTATCGGGCACTGAAGCTTTCTTT. Translation gives CSVTPLGPNRATLSGTEAFF.